The TCR beta chain under discussion was sequenced for a study of shared clonotypes between healthy human individuals. There are 15 residues in the CDR3. In germline, CDR1 is SGHDN, CDR2 FVKESK. Trimming shortened V by 4 bases and J by 5 bases, and 17 bases separated the two germline ends. Using immunoSEQ multiplex PCR, the repertoire was profiled, and TCRdb retains in-frame clones only, with some absent. The sample lists millions of clones; approximately 95% were seen once. The sample comprised naive CD4+ T cells sorted from blood. Subset indicated: CD45RA+ positively selected. The sequence was collected from a man younger than 35 in good health. V is TRBV14 and J is TRBJ1-2, with a possible D match to TRBD1 (6 bases). The CDR3 spells CASSPALTGLYGYTF. The CDR3, as DNA: TGTGCCAGCAGCCCAGCCCTAACAGGGTTGTATGGCTACACCTTC.